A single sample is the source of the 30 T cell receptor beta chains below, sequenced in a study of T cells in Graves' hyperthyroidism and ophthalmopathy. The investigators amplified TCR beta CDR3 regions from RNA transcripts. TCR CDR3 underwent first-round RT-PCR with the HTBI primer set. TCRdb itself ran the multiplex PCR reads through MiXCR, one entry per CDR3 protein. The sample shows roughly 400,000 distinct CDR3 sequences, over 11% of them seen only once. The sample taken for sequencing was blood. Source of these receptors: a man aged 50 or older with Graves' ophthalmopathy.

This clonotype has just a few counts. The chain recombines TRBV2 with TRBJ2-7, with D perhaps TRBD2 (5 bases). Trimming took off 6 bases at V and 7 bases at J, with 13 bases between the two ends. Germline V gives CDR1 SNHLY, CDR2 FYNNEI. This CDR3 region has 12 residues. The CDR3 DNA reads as TGTGCCAGCAGGGTACTAGGAGGAGAGCAGTACTTC. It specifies CASRVLGGEQYF.

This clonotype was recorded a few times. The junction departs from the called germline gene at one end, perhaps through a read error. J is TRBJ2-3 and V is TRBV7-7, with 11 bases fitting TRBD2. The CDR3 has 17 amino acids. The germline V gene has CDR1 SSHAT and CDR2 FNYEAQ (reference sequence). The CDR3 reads CASSLTVAGGGTDTQYF. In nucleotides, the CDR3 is TGTGCTAGCAGCCTAACAGTAGCGGGAGGGGGCACAGATACGCAGTATTTT.

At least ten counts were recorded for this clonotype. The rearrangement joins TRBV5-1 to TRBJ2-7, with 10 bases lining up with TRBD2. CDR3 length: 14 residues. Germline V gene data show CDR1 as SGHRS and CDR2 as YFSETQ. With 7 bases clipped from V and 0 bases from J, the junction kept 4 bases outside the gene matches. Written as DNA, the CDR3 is TGCGCCAGCGGGACTAGCGCCCTCTCCTACGAGCAGTACTTC. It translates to CASGTSALSYEQYF. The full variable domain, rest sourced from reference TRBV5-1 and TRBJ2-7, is KAGVTQTPRYLIKTRGQQVTLSCSPISGHRSVSWYQQTPGQGLQFLFEYFSETQRNKGNFPGRFSGRQFSNSRSEMNVSTLELGDSALYLCASGTSALSYEQYFGPGTRLTVT.

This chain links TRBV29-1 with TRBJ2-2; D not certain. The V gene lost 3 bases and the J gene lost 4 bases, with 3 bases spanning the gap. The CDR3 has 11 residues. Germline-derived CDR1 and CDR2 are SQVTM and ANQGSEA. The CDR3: CSVEVTGELFF. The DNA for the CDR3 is TGCAGCGTTGAGGTCACCGGGGAGCTGTTTTTT.

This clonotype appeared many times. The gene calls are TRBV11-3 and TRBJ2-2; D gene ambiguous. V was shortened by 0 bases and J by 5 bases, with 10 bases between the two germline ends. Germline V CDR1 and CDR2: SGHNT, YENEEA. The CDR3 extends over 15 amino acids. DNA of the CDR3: TGTGCCAGCAGCTTAGATAGTCGTGGGACCGGGGAGCTGTTTTTT. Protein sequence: CASSLDSRGTGELFF.

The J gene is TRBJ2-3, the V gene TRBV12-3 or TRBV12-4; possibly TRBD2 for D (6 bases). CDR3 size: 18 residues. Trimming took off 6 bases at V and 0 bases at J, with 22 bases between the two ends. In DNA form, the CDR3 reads TGTGCCAGCAGCGACCCGAGGGCCAACGGGACTAGCACAGATACGCAGTATTTT. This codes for CASSDPRANGTSTDTQYF.

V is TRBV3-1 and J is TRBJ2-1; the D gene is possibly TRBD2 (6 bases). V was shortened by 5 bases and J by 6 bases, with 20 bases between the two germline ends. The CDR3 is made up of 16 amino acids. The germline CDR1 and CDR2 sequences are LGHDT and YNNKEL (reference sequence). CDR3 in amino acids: CASSSQGGVGGNEQFF. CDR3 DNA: TGTGCCAGCAGCAGCCAAGGAGGGGTAGGTGGCAATGAGCAGTTCTTC.

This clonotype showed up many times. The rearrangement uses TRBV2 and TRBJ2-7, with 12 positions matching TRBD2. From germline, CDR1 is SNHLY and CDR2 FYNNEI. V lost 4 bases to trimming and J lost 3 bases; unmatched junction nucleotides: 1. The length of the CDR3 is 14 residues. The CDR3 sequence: CASSGTSGDYEQYF. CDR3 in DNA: TGTGCCAGCAGTGGGACTAGCGGGGACTACGAGCAGTACTTC. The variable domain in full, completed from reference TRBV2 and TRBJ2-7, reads EPEVTQTPSHQVTQMGQEVILRCVPISNHLYFYWYRQILGQKVEFLVSFYNNEISEKSEIFDDQFSVERPDGSNFTLKIRSTKLEDSAMYFCASSGTSGDYEQYFGPGTRLTVT.

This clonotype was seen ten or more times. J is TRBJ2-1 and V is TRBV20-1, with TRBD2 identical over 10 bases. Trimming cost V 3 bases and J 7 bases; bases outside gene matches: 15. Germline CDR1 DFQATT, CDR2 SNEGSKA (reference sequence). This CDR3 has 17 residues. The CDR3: CSASGLAEDFQGNEQFF. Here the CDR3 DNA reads TGCAGTGCTAGCGGACTAGCGGAGGACTTCCAGGGGAATGAGCAGTTCTTC.

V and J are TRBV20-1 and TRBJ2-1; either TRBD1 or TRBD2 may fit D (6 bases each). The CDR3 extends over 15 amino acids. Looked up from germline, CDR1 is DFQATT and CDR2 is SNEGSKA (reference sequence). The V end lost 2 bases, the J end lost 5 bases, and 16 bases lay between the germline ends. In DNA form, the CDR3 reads TGCAGTGCTAGAAGGGGGGTATTAGTGAACAATGAGCAGTTCTTC. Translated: CSARRGVLVNNEQFF.

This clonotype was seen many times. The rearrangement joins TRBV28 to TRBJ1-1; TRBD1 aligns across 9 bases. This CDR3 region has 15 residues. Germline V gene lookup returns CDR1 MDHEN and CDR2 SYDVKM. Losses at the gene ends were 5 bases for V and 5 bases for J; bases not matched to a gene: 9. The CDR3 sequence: CASSEPGQGETEAFF. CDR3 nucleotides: TGTGCCAGCAGTGAACCGGGACAGGGAGAGACTGAAGCTTTCTTT. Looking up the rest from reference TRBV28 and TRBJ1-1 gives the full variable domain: DVKVTQSSRYLVKRTGEKVFLECVQDMDHENMFWYRQDPGLGLRLIYFSYDVKMKEKGDIPEGYSVSREKKERFSLILESASTNQTSMYLCASSEPGQGETEAFFGQGTRLTVV.

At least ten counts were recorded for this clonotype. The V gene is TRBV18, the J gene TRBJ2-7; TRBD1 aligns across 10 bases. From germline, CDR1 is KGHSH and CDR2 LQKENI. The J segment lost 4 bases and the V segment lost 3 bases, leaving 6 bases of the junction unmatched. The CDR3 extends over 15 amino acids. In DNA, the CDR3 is TGTGCCAGCTCACCTAGGGACAGGGGAGCGTACGAGCAGTACTTC. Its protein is CASSPRDRGAYEQYF.

For the CDR3, the DNA is TGTGCCAGCAGAACAGGTCGAATTACCGGGGAGCTGTTTTTT. This translates into CASRTGRITGELFF. This chain uses TRBV6-1 with TRBJ2-2; possible D gene TRBD1, 5 bases. The CDR3 consists of 14 residues. V shed 6 bases and J shed 5 bases, with 13 bases lying between them. CDR1 is MNHNS, CDR2 SASEGT, per germline.

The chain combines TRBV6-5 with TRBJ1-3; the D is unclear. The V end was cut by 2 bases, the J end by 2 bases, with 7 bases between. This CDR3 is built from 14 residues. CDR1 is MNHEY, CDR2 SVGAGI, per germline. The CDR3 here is CASSYRATGNTIYF. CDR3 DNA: TGTGCCAGCAGTTACAGGGCCACTGGAAACACCATATATTTT.

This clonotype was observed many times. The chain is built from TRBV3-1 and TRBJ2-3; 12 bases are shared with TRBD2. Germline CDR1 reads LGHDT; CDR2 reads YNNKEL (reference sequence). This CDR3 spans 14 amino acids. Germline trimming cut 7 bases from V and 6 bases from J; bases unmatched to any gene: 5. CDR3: CASTSSGRVDTQYF. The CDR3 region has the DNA TGTGCCAGCACATCTAGCGGGAGGGTGGATACGCAGTATTTT.

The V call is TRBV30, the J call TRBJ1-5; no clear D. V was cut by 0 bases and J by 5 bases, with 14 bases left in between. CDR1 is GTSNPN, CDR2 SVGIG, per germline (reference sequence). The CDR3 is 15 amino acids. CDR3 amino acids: CAWSVLAGIHQPQHF. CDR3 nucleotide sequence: TGTGCCTGGAGTGTACTGGCAGGAATTCATCAGCCCCAGCATTTT.

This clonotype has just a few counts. The CDR3 loop reads CASSQGLAGVGTEQFF. The CDR3 nucleotides read TGTGCCAGCAGCCAAGGACTAGCGGGAGTCGGCACTGAGCAGTTCTTC. This chain links TRBV13 with TRBJ2-1, with 13 bases that match TRBD2. The ends lost 5 bases at V and 9 bases at J; junction bases unmatched: 10. The CDR3 totals 16 residues. Germline-derived CDR1 and CDR2 are PRHDT and FYEKMQ (reference sequence).

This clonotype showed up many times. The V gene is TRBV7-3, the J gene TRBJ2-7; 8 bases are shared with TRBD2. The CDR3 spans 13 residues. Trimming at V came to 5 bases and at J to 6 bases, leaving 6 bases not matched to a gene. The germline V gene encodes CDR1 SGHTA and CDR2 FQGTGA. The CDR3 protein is CASSKAGASEQYF. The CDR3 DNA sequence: TGTGCCAGCAGCAAAGCGGGAGCCAGCGAGCAGTACTTC.

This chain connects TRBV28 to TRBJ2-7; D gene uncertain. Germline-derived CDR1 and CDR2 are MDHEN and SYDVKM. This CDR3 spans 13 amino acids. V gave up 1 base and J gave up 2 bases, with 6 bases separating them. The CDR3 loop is CASSLLTPYEQYF. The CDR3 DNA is TGTGCCAGCAGTTTATTGACCCCCTACGAGCAGTACTTC. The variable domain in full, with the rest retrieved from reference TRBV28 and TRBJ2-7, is DVKVTQSSRYLVKRTGEKVFLECVQDMDHENMFWYRQDPGLGLRLIYFSYDVKMKEKGDIPEGYSVSREKKERFSLILESASTNQTSMYLCASSLLTPYEQYFGPGTRLTVT.

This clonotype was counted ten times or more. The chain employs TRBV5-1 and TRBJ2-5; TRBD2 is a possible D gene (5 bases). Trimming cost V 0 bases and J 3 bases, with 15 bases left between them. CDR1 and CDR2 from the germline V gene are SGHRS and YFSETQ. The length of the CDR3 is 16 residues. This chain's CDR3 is CASSLGLGVVEETQYF. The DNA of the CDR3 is TGCGCCAGCAGCTTGGGGCTCGGGGTTGTGGAAGAGACCCAGTACTTC.

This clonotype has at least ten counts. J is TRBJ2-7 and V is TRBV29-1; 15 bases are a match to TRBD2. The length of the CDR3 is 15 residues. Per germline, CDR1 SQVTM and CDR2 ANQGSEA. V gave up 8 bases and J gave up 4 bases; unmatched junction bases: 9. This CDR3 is CSFRGGLAGGYEQYF. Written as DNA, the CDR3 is TGCAGCTTCCGCGGGGGACTAGCGGGAGGTTACGAGCAGTACTTC.

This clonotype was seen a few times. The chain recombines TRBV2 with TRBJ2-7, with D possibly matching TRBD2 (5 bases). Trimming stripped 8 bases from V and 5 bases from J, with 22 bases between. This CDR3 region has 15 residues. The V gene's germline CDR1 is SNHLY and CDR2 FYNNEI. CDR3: CASSDSERYVHEQYF. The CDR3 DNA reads TGTGCCAGCTCTGATAGCGAAAGATATGTCCACGAGCAGTACTTC.

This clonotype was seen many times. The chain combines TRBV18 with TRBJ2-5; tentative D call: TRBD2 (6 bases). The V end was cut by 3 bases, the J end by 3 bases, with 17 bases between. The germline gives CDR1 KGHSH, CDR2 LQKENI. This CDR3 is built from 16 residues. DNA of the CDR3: TGTGCCAGCTCACCCGGAGGGGTGAGAACAGAAGAGACCCAGTACTTC. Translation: CASSPGGVRTEETQYF.

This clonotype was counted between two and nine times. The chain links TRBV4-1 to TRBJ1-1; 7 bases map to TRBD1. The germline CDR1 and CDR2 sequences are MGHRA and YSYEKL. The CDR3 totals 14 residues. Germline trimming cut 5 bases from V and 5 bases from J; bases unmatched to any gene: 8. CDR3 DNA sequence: TGCGCCAGCAGCAAAACAGGGGTTCAAACTGAAGCTTTCTTT. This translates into CASSKTGVQTEAFF.

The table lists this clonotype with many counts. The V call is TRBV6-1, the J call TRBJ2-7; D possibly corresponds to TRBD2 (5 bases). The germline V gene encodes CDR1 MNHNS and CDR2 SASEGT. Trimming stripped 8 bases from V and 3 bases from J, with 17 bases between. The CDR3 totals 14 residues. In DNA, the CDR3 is TGTGCCAGCCATGTGGGCCTGGGGAGCTACGAGCAGTACTTC. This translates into CASHVGLGSYEQYF.

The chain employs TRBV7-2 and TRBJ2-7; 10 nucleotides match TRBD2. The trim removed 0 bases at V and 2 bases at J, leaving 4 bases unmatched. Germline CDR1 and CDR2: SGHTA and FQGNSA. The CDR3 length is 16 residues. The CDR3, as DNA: TGTGCCAGCAGCTTAGCTGCCGGGACTAGCGCCTACGAGCAGTACTTC. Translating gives CASSLAAGTSAYEQYF.

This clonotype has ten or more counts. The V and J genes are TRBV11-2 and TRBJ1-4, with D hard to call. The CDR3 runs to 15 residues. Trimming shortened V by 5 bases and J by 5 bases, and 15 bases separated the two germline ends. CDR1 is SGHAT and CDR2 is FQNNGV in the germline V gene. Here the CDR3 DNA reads TGTGCCAGCAGCCCCGGACGGCCGTTGAATGAAAAACTGTTTTTT. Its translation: CASSPGRPLNEKLFF.

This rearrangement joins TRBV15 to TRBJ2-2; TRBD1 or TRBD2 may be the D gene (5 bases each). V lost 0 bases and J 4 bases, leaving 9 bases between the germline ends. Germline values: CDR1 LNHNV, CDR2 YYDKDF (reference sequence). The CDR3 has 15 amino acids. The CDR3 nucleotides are TGTGCCACCAGCAGAGATCGGGGCATCACCGGGGAGCTGTTTTTT. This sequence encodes CATSRDRGITGELFF.

CDR3 amino acids: CASSSRTSGRGVAKNIQYF. DNA for the CDR3: TGTGCCAGCAGTTCTCGGACTAGCGGGAGGGGAGTAGCCAAAAACATTCAGTACTTC. The J gene is TRBJ2-4, the V gene TRBV27; 15 nucleotides line up with TRBD2. The CDR3 is 19 residues long. V lost 4 bases and J lost 0; bases outside the gene matches: 7. Per the germline V gene, CDR1 is MNHEY and CDR2 is SMNVEV (reference sequence).

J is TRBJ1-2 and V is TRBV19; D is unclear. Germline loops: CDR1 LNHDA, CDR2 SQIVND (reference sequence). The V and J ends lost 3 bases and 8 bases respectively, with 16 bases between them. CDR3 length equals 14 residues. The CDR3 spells CASSMLTATYGYTF. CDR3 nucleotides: TGTGCCAGTAGTATGTTGACTGCTACGTACGGCTACACCTTC.